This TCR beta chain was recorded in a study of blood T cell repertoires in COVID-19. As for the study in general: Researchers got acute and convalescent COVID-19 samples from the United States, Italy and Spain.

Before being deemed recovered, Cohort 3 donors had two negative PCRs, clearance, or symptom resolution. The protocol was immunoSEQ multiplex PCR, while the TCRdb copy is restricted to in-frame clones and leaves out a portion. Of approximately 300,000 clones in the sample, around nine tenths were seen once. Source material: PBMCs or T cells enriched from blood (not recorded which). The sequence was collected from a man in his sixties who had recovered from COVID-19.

Here the CDR3 DNA reads TGTGCCACCAGTGATTTTACAAGTAACTATGGCTACACCTTC. Translation gives CATSDFTSNYGYTF. This rearrangement joins TRBV24-1 to TRBJ1-2; D uncertain. Germline assignment: CDR1 KGHDR and CDR2 SFDVKD. V lost 1 base to trimming and J lost 1 base, with 6 bases between them. This CDR3 is 14 amino acids long.